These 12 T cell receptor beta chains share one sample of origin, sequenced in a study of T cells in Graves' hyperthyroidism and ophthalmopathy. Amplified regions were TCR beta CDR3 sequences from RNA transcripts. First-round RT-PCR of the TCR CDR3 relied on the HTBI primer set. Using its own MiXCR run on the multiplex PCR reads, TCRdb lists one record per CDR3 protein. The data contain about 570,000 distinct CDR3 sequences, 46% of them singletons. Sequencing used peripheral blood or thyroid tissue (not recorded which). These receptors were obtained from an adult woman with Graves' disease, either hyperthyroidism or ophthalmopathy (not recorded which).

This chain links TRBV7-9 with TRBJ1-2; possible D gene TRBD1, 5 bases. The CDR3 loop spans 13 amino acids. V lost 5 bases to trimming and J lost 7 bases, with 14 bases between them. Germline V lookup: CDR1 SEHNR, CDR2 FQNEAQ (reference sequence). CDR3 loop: CASSHPGASGYTF. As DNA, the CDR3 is TGTGCCAGCAGCCATCCCGGGGCAAGTGGCTACACCTTC.

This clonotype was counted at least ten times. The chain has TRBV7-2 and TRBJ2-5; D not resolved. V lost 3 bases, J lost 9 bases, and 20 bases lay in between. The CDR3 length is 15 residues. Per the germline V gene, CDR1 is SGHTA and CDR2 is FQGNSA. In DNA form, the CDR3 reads TGTGCCAGCAGCTTGCGAGGTCTTTTATCCACGGCCCAGTACTTC. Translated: CASSLRGLLSTAQYF.

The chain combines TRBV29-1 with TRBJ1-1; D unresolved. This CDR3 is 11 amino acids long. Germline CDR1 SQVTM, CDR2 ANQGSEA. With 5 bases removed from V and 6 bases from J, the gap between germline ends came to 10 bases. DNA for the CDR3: TGCAGCGTTCCCACGGGAGCTGAAGCTTTCTTT. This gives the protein CSVPTGAEAFF.

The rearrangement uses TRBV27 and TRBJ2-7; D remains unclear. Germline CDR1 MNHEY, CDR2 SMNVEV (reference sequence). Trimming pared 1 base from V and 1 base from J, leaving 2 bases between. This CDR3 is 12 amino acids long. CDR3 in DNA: TGTGCCAGCAGTTTATTTTCCTACGAGCAGTACTTC. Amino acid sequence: CASSLFSYEQYF.

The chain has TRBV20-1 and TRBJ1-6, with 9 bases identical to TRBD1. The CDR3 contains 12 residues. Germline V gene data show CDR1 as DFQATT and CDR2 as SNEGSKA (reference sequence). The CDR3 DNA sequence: TGCATAGCGGGACAGGGATATTCACCCCTCCACTTT. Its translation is CIAGQGYSPLHF.

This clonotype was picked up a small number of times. The DNA for the CDR3 is TGTGCCATCAGCCAGGACAGGGGCGATGGCTACACCTTC. Its protein is CAISQDRGDGYTF. The V call is TRBV10-3, the J call TRBJ1-2, with 9 bases identical to TRBD1. Germline-derived CDR1 and CDR2 are ENHRY and SYGVKD. The V gene end was trimmed by 6 bases and the J gene end by 6 bases; junction bases not matched to a gene: 5. The CDR3 runs to 13 residues.

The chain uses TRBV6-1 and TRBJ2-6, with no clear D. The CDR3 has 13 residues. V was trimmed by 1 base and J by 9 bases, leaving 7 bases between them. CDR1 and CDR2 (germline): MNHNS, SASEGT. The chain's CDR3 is CASSEGVDNVLTF. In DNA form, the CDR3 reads TGTGCCAGCAGTGAAGGAGTGGACAACGTCCTGACTTTC.

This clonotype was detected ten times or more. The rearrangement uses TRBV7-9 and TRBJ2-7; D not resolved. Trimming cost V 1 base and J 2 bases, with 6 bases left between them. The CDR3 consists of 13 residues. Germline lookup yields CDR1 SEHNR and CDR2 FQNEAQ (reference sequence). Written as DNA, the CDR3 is TGTGCCAGCAGCTTAGATCAGGCCTACGAGCAGTACTTC. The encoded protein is CASSLDQAYEQYF.

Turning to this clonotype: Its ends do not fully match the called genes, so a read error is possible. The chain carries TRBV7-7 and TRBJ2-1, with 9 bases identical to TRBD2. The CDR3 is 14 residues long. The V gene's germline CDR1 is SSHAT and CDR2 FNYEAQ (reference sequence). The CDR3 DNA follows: TGTGCTAGCAGCTTAGGCGGGAGGGCGTATGAGCAGTTCTTC. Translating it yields CASSLGGRAYEQFF.

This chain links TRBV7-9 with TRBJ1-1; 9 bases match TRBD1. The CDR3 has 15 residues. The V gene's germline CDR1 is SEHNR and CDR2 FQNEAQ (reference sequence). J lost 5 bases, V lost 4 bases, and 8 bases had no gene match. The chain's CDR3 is CASSSSWGQGTEAFF. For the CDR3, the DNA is TGTGCCAGCAGCTCCTCGTGGGGACAGGGTACTGAAGCTTTCTTT.

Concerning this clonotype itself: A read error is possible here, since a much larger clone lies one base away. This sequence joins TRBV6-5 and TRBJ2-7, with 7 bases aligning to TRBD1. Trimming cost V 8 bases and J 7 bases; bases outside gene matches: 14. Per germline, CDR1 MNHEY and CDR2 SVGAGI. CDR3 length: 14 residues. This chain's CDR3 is CASPVDRELGEQYF. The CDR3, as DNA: TGTGCCAGCCCAGTTGACAGGGAGTTAGGAGAGCAGTACTTC.

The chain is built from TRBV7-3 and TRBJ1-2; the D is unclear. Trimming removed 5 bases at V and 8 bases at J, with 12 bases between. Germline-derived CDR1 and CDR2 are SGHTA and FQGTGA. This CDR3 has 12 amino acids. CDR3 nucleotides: TGTGCCAGCAGCCCCAAAGGGCGAGGCTACACCTTC. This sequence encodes CASSPKGRGYTF.